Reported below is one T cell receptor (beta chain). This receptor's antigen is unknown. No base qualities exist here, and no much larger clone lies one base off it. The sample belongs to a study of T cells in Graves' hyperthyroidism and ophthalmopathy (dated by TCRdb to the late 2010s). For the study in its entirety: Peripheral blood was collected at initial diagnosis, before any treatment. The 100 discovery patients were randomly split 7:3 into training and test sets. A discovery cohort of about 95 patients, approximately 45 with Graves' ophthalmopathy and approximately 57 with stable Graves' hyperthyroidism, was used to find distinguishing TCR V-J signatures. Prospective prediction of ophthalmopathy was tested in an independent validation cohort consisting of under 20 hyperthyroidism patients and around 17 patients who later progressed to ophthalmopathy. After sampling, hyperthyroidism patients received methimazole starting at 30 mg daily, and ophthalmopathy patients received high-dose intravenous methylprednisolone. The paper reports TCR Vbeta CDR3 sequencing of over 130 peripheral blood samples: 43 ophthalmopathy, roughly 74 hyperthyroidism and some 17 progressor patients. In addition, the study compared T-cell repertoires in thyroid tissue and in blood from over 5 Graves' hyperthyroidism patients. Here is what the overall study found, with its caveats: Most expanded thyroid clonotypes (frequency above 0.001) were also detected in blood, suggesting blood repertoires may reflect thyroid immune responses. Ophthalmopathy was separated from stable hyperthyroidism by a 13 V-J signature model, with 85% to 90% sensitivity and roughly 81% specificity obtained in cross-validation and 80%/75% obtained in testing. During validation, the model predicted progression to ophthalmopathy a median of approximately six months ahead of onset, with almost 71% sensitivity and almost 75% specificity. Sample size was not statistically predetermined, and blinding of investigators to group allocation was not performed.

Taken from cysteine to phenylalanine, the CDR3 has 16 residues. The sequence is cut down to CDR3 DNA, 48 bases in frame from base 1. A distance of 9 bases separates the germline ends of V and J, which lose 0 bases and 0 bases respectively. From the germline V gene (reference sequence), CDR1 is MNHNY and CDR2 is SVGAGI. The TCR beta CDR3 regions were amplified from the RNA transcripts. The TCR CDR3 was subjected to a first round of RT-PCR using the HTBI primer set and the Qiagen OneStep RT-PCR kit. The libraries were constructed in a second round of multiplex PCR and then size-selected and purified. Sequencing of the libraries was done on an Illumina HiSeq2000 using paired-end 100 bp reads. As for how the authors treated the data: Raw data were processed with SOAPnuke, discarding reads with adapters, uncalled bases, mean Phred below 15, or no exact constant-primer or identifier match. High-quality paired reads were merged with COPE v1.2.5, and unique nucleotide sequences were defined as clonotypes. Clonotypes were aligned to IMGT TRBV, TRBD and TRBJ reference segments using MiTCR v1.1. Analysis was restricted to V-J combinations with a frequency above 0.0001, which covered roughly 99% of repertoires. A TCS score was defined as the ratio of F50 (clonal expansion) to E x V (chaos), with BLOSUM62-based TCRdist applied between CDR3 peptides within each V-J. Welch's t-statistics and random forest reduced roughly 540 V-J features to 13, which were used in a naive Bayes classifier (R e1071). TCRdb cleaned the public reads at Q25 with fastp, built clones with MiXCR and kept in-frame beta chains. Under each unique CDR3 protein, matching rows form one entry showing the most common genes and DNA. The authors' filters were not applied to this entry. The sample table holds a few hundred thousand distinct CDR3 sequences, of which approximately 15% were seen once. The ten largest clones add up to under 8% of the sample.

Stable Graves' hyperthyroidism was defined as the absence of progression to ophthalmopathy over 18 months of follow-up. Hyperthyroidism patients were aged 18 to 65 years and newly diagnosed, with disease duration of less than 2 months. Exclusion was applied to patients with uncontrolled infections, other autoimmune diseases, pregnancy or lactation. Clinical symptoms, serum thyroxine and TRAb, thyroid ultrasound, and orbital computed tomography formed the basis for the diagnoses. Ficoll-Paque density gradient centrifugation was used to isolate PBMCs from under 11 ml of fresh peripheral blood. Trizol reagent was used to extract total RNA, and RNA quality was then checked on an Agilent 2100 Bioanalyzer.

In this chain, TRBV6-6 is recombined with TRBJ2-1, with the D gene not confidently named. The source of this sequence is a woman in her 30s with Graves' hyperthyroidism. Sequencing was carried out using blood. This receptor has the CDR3 CASSYSSLSSYNEQFF. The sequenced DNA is TGTGCCAGCAGTTACTCTTCACTGAGCTCCTACAATGAGCAGTTCTTC.